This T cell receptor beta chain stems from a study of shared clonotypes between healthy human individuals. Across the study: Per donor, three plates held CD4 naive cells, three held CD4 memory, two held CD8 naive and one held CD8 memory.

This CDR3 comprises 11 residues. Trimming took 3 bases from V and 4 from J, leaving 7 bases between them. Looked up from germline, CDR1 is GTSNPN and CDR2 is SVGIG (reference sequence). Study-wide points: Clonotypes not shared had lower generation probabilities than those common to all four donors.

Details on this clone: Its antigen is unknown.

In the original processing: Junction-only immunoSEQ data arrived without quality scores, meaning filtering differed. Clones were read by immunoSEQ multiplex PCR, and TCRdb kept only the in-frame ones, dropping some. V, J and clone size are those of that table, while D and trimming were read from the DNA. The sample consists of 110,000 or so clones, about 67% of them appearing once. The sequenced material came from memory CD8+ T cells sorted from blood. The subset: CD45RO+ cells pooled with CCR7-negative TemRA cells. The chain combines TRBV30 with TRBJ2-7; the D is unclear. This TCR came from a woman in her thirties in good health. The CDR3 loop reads CAWSTPYEQYF. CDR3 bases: TGTGCCTGGAGCACCCCGTACGAGCAGTACTTC.